Below, 18 T cell receptor beta chains from the same sample are listed, as sequenced in a study of OX40 agonist ivuxolimab in advanced cancers. Clones were sequenced by immunoSEQ multiplex PCR, and TCRdb holds only the in-frame ones, with some missing. The sample has 75,000 to 95,000 clones; roughly 90% are singletons. Specimen: CD4+ or CD8+ T cells sorted from blood, collected in a trial of the OX40 agonist ivuxolimab. Receptors were obtained from an adult with an advanced solid tumor such as melanoma, head and neck, liver or kidney cancer.

V gene TRBV5-8 combines with J gene TRBJ1-5, with D possibly being TRBD1 (5 bases). V gave up 4 bases and J gave up 0 bases, with 8 bases separating them. There are 14 residues in the CDR3. The germline gives CDR1 SGHTS, CDR2 YDEGEE. The CDR3 bases are TGTGCCAGCAGCACGGACATTAGCAATCAGCCCCAGCATTTT. Its translation is CASSTDISNQPQHF.

A single count supports this clone. The chain joins TRBV5-4 to TRBJ2-1; D is unresolved. V shed 0 bases and J shed 7 bases, with 8 bases lying between them. CDR3 size: 13 residues. The V gene's germline CDR1 is SGHNT and CDR2 YYREEE (reference sequence). The CDR3 loop is CASSLDLTNEQFF. CDR3 DNA sequence: TGTGCCAGCAGCTTGGATCTAACGAATGAGCAGTTCTTC.

The chain recombines TRBV29-1 with TRBJ2-5; 13 bases fit TRBD2. Germline V gene sequence: CDR1 SQVTM, CDR2 ANQGSEA. V was pared by 4 bases and J by 7 bases, with 24 bases of the junction left unmatched. The CDR3 runs 20 residues. CDR3 DNA: TGCAGCGTTGGTAGGACTAGCGGGAGTGTGCTGCGACCCCAAAGGGGGACCCAGTACTTC. It specifies CSVGRTSGSVLRPQRGTQYF.

The CDR3 DNA reads TGTGCCAGCTCACCACCGAGCAATGAGCAGTTCTTC. Its translation is CASSPPSNEQFF. This chain connects TRBV18 to TRBJ2-1; D unresolved. V was cut by 0 bases and J by 6 bases, with 3 bases left in between. This CDR3 has 12 residues. The germline V gene has CDR1 KGHSH and CDR2 LQKENI. The whole variable domain, filled in from reference TRBV18 and TRBJ2-1, reads NAGVMQNPRHLVRRRGQEARLRCSPMKGHSHVYWYRQLPEEGLKFMVYLQKENIIDESGMPKERFSAEFPKEGPSILRIQQVVRGDSAAYFCASSPPSNEQFFGPGTRLTVL.

The J gene is TRBJ2-3, the V gene TRBV7-6, with 11 positions matching TRBD2. After removal of 6 bases from V and 0 bases from J, the junction contained 2 bases not matched to a gene. CDR1 SGHVS and CDR2 FNYEAQ come from the germline V gene. The CDR3 runs to 15 residues. The CDR3 protein is CASRTSGVSTDTQYF. The CDR3 nucleotides read TGTGCCAGCAGGACTAGCGGGGTAAGCACAGATACGCAGTATTTT.

There are a few counts of this clone. This chain joins TRBV6-6 and TRBJ2-3; D unclear. V shed 10 bases and J shed 7 bases, with 12 bases lying between them. Germline V gene sequence: CDR1 MNHNY, CDR2 SVGAGI (reference sequence). The CDR3 extends over 11 amino acids. The CDR3 loop is CATESSNTQYF. CDR3 DNA sequence: TGTGCCACGGAGAGTTCAAATACGCAGTATTTT.

The chain recombines TRBV5-6 with TRBJ2-1, with 8 bases that match TRBD2. This CDR3 region has 17 residues. Germline-derived CDR1 and CDR2 are SGHDT and YYEEEE. V lost 4 bases, J lost 2 bases, and 11 bases stayed unmatched. CDR3 protein: CASSVKLAGRTYNEQFF. The CDR3 bases are TGTGCCAGCAGCGTGAAATTAGCGGGAAGGACCTACAATGAGCAGTTCTTC.

This chain joins TRBV29-1 and TRBJ1-2, with D hard to call. V shed 0 bases and J shed 7 bases, with 12 bases lying between them. In germline, CDR1 is SQVTM, CDR2 ANQGSEA. The CDR3 loop spans 13 amino acids. CDR3 loop: CSVEDLGRGGYTF. CDR3 sequence (DNA): TGCAGCGTTGAAGATCTGGGCAGAGGTGGCTACACCTTC. Together with reference TRBV29-1 and TRBJ1-2, the CDR3 gives the full variable domain: SAVISQKPSRDICQRGTSLTIQCQVDSQVTMMFWYRQQPGQSLTLIATANQGSEATYESGFVIDKFPISRPNLTFSTLTVSNMSPEDSSIYLCSVEDLGRGGYTFGSGTRLTVV.

In the case of this clone: This sample includes further DNA sequences coding for the same CDR3. The chain joins TRBV7-2 to TRBJ2-1; 8 bases fit TRBD2. Germline V CDR1 and CDR2: SGHTA, FQGNSA. With 0 bases clipped from V and 0 bases from J, the junction kept 1 base outside the gene matches. CDR3 length: 16 residues. CDR3 protein: CASSLAAGGSYNEQFF. The CDR3, as DNA: TGTGCCAGCAGCTTAGCGGCGGGAGGCTCCTACAATGAGCAGTTCTTC.

There are a few counts of this clone. The rearrangement joins TRBV10-3 to TRBJ1-1; TRBD1 matches 7 bases. This CDR3 has 13 amino acids. The germline CDR1 and CDR2 sequences are ENHRY and SYGVKD. V was pared by 7 bases and J by 1 base, with 3 bases of the junction left unmatched. CDR3 in DNA: TGTGCCATCAACAGACAGGGGAACACTGAAGCTTTCTTT. Translation: CAINRQGNTEAFF.

This sequence joins TRBV5-1 and TRBJ2-7; the D gene could be TRBD1 or TRBD2 (5 bases each). Germline V CDR1 and CDR2: SGHRS, YFSETQ. This CDR3 region has 14 residues. V shed 4 bases and J shed 5 bases, with 16 bases lying between them. The CDR3 coding sequence is TGCGCCAGCAGCACCATGGGGGAGATGAACGAGCAGTACTTC. Its translation is CASSTMGEMNEQYF.

This clone was seen just once. The chain uses TRBV6-6 and TRBJ1-2; tentatively, D is TRBD1 (6 bases). CDR1 is MNHNY, CDR2 SVGAGI, per germline (reference sequence). This CDR3 is 14 amino acids long. Between the trimmed V and J ends, which lost 7 bases and 4 bases, there was a span of 16 bases. The CDR3 here is CASKTGKVSYGYTF. The CDR3 bases are TGTGCCAGCAAAACAGGGAAGGTTAGCTATGGCTACACCTTC.

This chain connects TRBV11-2 to TRBJ2-7; TRBD2 aligns across 11 bases. From germline, CDR1 is SGHAT and CDR2 FQNNGV. V was pared by 1 base and J by 6 bases, with 5 bases of the junction left unmatched. The CDR3 has 15 amino acids. The chain's CDR3 is CASSLGLAGTSEQYF. The CDR3 coding sequence is TGTGCCAGCAGCTTAGGACTAGCGGGGACTTCCGAGCAGTACTTC.

The rearrangement joins TRBV7-9 to TRBJ1-2, with D uncertain. Germline-derived CDR1 and CDR2 are SEHNR and FQNEAQ (reference sequence). V was trimmed by 1 base and J by 4 bases, leaving 7 bases between them. This CDR3 region has 13 residues. CDR3 amino acids: CASSLVGGYGYTF. The CDR3 DNA sequence: TGTGCCAGCAGCTTAGTGGGCGGCTATGGCTACACCTTC.

This clone was found once. CDR3 protein: CAISESSRVDSPLHF. CDR3 sequence (DNA): TGTGCCATCAGTGAGTCGTCCAGGGTGGACTCACCCCTCCACTTT. V and J are TRBV10-3 and TRBJ1-6; the D gene is possibly TRBD1 (5 bases). The V gene's germline CDR1 is ENHRY and CDR2 SYGVKD. Trimming removed 0 bases at V and 10 bases at J, with 13 bases between. The CDR3 covers 15 residues.

J is TRBJ1-1 and V is TRBV19; D not certain. The CDR3 spans 13 residues. Trimming took 1 base from V and 6 from J, leaving 9 bases between them. Germline CDR1 is LNHDA and CDR2 is SQIVND (reference sequence). CDR3 residues: CASSIVETAEAFF. DNA of the CDR3: TGTGCCAGTAGTATAGTAGAAACAGCTGAAGCTTTCTTT.

V is TRBV9 and J is TRBJ1-3, with D possibly matching TRBD1 (6 bases). The CDR3 extends over 13 amino acids. The germline V gene encodes CDR1 SGDLS and CDR2 YYNGEE. Trimming removed 3 bases from V and 7 bases from J, with 11 bases in between. CDR3 nucleotides: TGTGCCAGCAGCGAACAGGGAGCGAACACCATATATTTT. Translating it yields CASSEQGANTIYF.

The chain is built from TRBV11-2 and TRBJ2-2, with TRBD1 matching 7 bases. The CDR3 spans 15 residues. The J segment lost 4 bases and the V segment lost 4 bases, leaving 6 bases of the junction unmatched. In germline, CDR1 is SGHAT, CDR2 FQNNGV. CDR3 amino acids: CASSSMGTATGELFF. The CDR3 nucleotides are TGTGCCAGCAGCTCTATGGGGACAGCCACCGGGGAGCTGTTTTTT.